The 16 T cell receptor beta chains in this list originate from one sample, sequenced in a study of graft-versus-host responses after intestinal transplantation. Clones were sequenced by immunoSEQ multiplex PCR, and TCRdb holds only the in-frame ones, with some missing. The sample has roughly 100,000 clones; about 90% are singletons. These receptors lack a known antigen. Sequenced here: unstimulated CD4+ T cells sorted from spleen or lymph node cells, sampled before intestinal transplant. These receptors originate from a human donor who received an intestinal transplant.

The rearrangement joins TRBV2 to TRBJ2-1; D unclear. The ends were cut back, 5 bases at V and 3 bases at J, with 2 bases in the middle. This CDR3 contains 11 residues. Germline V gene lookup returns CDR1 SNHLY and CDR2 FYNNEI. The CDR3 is CASSSYNEQFF. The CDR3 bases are TGTGCCAGCAGTAGCTACAATGAGCAGTTCTTC. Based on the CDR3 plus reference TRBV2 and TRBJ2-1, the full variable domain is EPEVTQTPSHQVTQMGQEVILRCVPISNHLYFYWYRQILGQKVEFLVSFYNNEISEKSEIFDDQFSVERPDGSNFTLKIRSTKLEDSAMYFCASSSYNEQFFGPGTRLTVL.

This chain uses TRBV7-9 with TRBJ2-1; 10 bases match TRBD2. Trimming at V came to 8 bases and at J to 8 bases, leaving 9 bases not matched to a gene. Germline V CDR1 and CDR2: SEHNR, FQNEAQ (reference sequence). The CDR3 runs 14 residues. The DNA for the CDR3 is TGTGCCAGCGGATTGGGACTAGCGTTCGATGAGCAGTTCTTC. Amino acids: CASGLGLAFDEQFF.

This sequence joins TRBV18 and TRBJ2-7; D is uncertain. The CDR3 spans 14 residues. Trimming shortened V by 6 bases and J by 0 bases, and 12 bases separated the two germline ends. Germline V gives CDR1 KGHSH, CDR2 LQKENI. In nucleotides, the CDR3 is TGTGCCAGCTCCCCGCTGTCAGACTCCTACGAGCAGTACTTC. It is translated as CASSPLSDSYEQYF.

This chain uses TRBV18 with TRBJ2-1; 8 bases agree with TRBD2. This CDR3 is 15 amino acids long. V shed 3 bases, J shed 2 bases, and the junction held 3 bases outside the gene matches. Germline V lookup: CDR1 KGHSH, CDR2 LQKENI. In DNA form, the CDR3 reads TGTGCCAGCTCACCCGTAGCGGGAACCTACAATGAGCAGTTCTTC. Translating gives CASSPVAGTYNEQFF.

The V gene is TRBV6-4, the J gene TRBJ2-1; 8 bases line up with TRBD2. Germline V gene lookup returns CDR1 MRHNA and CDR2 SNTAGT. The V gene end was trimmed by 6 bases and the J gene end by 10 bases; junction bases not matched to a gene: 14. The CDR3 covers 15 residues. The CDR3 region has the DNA TGTGCCAGCAGAGAGGGGCTAGCGGGCTCCGGGGAGCAGTTCTTC. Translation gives CASREGLAGSGEQFF.

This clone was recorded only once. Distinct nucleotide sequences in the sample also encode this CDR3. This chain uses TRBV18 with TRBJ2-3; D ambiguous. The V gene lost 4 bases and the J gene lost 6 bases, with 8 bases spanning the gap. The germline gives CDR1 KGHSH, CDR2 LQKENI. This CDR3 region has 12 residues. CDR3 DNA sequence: TGTGCCAGCTCACTCTACGCTGATACGCAGTATTTT. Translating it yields CASSLYADTQYF.

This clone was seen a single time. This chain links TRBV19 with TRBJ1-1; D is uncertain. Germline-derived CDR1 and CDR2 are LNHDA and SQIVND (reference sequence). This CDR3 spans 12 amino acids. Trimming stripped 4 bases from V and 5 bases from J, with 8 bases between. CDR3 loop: CASSKALTEAFF. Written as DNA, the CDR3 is TGTGCCAGTAGTAAGGCGTTAACTGAAGCTTTCTTT. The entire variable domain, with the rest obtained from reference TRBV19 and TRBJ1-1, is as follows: DGGITQSPKYLFRKEGQNVTLSCEQNLNHDAMYWYRQDPGQGLRLIYYSQIVNDFQKGDIAEGYSVSREKKESFPLTVTSAQKNPTAFYLCASSKALTEAFFGQGTRLTVV.

CDR3 residues: CASGPGGNTGELFF. CDR3 nucleotide sequence: TGTGCCAGCGGACCGGGAGGGAACACCGGGGAGCTGTTTTTT. The J gene is TRBJ2-2, the V gene TRBV9; 7 bases are a match to TRBD2. The CDR3 is 14 amino acids. V was pared by 7 bases and J by 1 base, with 4 bases of the junction left unmatched. The germline gives CDR1 SGDLS, CDR2 YYNGEE.

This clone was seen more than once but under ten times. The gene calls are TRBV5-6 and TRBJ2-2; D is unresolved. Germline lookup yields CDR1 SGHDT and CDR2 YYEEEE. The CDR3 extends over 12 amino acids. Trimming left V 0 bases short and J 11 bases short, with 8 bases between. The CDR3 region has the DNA TGTGCCAGCAGCTTGGATGCACGAGAGCTGTTTTTT. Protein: CASSLDARELFF.

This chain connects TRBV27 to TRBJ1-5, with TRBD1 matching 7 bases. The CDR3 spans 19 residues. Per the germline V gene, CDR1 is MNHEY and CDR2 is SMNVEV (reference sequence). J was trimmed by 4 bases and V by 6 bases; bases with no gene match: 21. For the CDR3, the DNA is TGTGCCAGCAGCAAAATCAGGGGGACGGAGGGGAGAGATAATCAGCCCCAGCATTTT. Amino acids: CASSKIRGTEGRDNQPQHF.

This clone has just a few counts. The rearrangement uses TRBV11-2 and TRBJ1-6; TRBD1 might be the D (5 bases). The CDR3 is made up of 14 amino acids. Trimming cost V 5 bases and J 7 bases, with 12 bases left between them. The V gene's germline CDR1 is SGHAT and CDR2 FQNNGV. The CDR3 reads CASSLAGANSPLHF. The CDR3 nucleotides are TGTGCCAGCAGCCTCGCCGGGGCCAATTCACCCCTCCACTTT.

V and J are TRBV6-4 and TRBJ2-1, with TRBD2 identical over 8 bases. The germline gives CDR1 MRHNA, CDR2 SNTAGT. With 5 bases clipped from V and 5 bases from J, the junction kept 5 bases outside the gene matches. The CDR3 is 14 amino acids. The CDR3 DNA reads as TGTGCCAGCAGTATCGGAGCGGGGGACAATGAGCAGTTCTTC. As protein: CASSIGAGDNEQFF.

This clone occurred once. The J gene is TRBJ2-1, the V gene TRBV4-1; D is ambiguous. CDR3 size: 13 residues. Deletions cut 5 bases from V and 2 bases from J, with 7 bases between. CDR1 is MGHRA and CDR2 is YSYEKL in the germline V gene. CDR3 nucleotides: TGCGCCAGCAGCTCGAGAACCTACAATGAGCAGTTCTTC. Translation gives CASSSRTYNEQFF.

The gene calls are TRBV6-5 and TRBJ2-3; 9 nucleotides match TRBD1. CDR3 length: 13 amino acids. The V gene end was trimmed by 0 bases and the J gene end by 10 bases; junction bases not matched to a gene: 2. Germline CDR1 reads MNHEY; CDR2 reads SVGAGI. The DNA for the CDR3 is TGTGCCAGCAGTTACTCGACAGGGGGGGCGCAGTATTTT. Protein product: CASSYSTGGAQYF.

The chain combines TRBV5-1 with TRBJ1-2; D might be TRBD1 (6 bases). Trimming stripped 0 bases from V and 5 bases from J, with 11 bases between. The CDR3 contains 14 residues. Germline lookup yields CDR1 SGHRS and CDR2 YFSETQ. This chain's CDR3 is CASSLEGRGYGYTF. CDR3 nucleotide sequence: TGCGCCAGCAGCTTGGAGGGCAGGGGTTATGGCTACACCTTC.

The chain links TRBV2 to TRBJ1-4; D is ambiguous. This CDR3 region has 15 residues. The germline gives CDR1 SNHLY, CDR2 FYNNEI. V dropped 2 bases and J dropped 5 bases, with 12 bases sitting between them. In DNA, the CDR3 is TGTGCCAGCAGTGAAATGGGTGTAGCAAATGAAAAACTGTTTTTT. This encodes CASSEMGVANEKLFF. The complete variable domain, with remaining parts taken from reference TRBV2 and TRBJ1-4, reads EPEVTQTPSHQVTQMGQEVILRCVPISNHLYFYWYRQILGQKVEFLVSFYNNEISEKSEIFDDQFSVERPDGSNFTLKIRSTKLEDSAMYFCASSEMGVANEKLFFGSGTQLSVL.